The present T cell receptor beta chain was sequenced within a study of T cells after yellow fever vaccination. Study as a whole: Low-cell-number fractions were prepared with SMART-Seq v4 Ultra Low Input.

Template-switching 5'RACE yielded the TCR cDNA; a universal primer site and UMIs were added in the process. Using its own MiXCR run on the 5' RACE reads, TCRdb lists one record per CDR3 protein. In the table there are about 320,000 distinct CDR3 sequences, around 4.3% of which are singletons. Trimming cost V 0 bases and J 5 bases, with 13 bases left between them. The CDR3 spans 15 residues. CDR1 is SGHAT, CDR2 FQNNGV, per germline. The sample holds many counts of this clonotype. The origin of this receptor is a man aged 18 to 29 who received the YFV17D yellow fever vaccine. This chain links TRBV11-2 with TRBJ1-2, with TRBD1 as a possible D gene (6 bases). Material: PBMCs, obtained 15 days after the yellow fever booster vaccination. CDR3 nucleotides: TGTGCCAGCAGCTTAGAGTACAGGGCGAATTATGGCTACACCTTC. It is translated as CASSLEYRANYGYTF.